Shown below are 12 T cell receptor beta chains from a single sample sequenced in a study of OX40 agonist ivuxolimab in advanced cancers. Clones were sequenced by immunoSEQ multiplex PCR, and TCRdb holds only the in-frame ones, with some missing. Among around 40,000 clones listed, 82% were seen once. The material sequenced was CD4+ or CD8+ T cells sorted from blood, taken in a trial of the OX40 agonist ivuxolimab. The source is an adult with an advanced solid tumor such as melanoma, head and neck, liver or kidney cancer.

This clone showed up just a few times. The rearrangement joins TRBV4-1 to TRBJ1-4; D gene ambiguous. Germline V gene sequence: CDR1 MGHRA, CDR2 YSYEKL. This CDR3 has 16 amino acids. Trimming cost V 1 base and J 3 bases, with 12 bases left between them. CDR3 region: CASSQVGFEANEKLFF. For the CDR3, the DNA is TGCGCCAGCAGCCAAGTAGGCTTTGAAGCTAATGAAAAACTGTTTTTT.

V usage is TRBV11-2 and J usage is TRBJ2-7; 8 bases align to TRBD2. CDR3 size: 15 residues. Germline assignment: CDR1 SGHAT and CDR2 FQNNGV. The V gene end was trimmed by 5 bases and the J gene end by 0 bases; junction bases not matched to a gene: 6. CDR3: CASSTQRGSSYEQYF. The DNA of the CDR3 is TGTGCCAGCAGCACCCAGCGGGGGAGCTCCTACGAGCAGTACTTC.

This clone appeared once. This sequence joins TRBV11-2 and TRBJ2-3; 9 positions agree with TRBD1. J lost 13 bases, V lost 1 base, and 12 bases had no gene match. This CDR3 is built from 15 residues. Germline lookup yields CDR1 SGHAT and CDR2 FQNNGV. The CDR3 DNA is TGTGCCAGCAGCTTAGGGGGACAGGGAGTCTTATGGGAGTATTTT. Residues: CASSLGGQGVLWEYF. The complete variable domain, with remaining parts taken from reference TRBV11-2 and TRBJ2-3, reads EAGVAQSPRYKIIEKRQSVAFWCNPISGHATLYWYQQILGQGPKLLIQFQNNGVVDDSQLPKDRFSAERLKGVDSTLKIQPAKLEDSAVYLCASSLGGQGVLWEYFGPGTRLTVL.

The J gene is TRBJ2-2, the V gene TRBV6-5; D is undetermined. Looked up from germline, CDR1 is MNHEY and CDR2 is SVGAGI. This CDR3 contains 13 residues. The V end was cut by 6 bases, the J end by 1 base, with 6 bases between. The CDR3 region has the DNA TGTGCCAGCAGGGTTGGGAACACCGGGGAGCTGTTTTTT. Encoded protein: CASRVGNTGELFF.

This rearrangement joins TRBV30 to TRBJ1-5, with D perhaps TRBD1 (5 bases). This CDR3 region has 15 residues. Germline V gene sequence: CDR1 GTSNPN, CDR2 SVGIG (reference sequence). The V gene lost 2 bases and the J gene lost 5 bases, with 16 bases spanning the gap. CDR3 residues: CAWSRKGVGDQPQHF. For the CDR3, the DNA is TGTGCCTGGAGTCGTAAAGGGGTCGGCGATCAGCCCCAGCATTTT.

The chain combines TRBV29-1 with TRBJ1-1; D remains ambiguous. Per the germline V gene, CDR1 is SQVTM and CDR2 is ANQGSEA. This CDR3 has 10 residues. V was cut by 4 bases and J by 3 bases, with 3 bases left in between. The CDR3 DNA reads TGCAGCGTTGGGCACACTGAAGCTTTCTTT. Translated, it gives CSVGHTEAFF.

The rearrangement joins TRBV25-1 to TRBJ1-4, with TRBD1 as a possible D gene (5 bases). The CDR3 loop spans 16 amino acids. The germline V gene has CDR1 MGHDK and CDR2 SYGVNS. Trimming cost V 3 bases and J 6 bases, with 17 bases left between them. For the CDR3, the DNA is TGTGCCAGCAGTGACGCCCCCCGGGACGTCCATGAAAAACTGTTTTTT. This translates into CASSDAPRDVHEKLFF.

This clone was picked up a small number of times. This chain connects TRBV4-1 to TRBJ2-1, with TRBD1 matching over 8 bases. CDR3 length equals 16 residues. From germline, CDR1 is MGHRA and CDR2 YSYEKL. The ends lost 0 bases at V and 14 bases at J; junction bases unmatched: 15. The CDR3 region is CASSQEAPGGLGKKFF. CDR3 nucleotide sequence: TGCGCCAGCAGCCAAGAAGCACCAGGGGGCCTAGGTAAGAAGTTCTTC.

The rearrangement uses TRBV7-8 and TRBJ1-1; 7 bases map to TRBD1. The CDR3 runs to 20 residues. Looked up from germline, CDR1 is SGHVS and CDR2 is FQNEAQ. V dropped 1 base and J dropped 1; count of bases not matched to a gene: 18. This CDR3 reads CASSLVSYRGTAKENTEAFF. As DNA, the CDR3 is TGTGCCAGCAGCTTAGTAAGCTATCGCGGGACAGCCAAAGAGAACACTGAAGCTTTCTTT.

This chain links TRBV18 with TRBJ2-3; D is uncertain. The CDR3 loop spans 14 amino acids. V lost 4 bases and J 2 bases, leaving 10 bases between the germline ends. The germline V gene encodes CDR1 KGHSH and CDR2 LQKENI. CDR3: CASSQSSITDTQYF. CDR3 nucleotides: TGTGCCAGCTCACAAAGTTCGATCACAGATACGCAGTATTTT. Complete variable domain (other parts from reference TRBV18 and TRBJ2-3): NAGVMQNPRHLVRRRGQEARLRCSPMKGHSHVYWYRQLPEEGLKFMVYLQKENIIDESGMPKERFSAEFPKEGPSILRIQQVVRGDSAAYFCASSQSSITDTQYFGPGTRLTVL.

The rearrangement uses TRBV7-9 and TRBJ2-7, with unresolved D. The V end was cut by 5 bases, the J end by 9 bases, with 11 bases between. Germline V gene lookup returns CDR1 SEHNR and CDR2 FQNEAQ (reference sequence). The CDR3 totals 11 residues. The CDR3 sequence: CASSHDIGQYF. The DNA for the CDR3 is TGTGCCAGCAGCCACGACATCGGGCAGTACTTC.

The chain links TRBV11-2 to TRBJ1-3, with D unclear. This CDR3 has 15 residues. V was trimmed by 6 bases and J by 4 bases, leaving 16 bases between them. The germline V gene has CDR1 SGHAT and CDR2 FQNNGV. DNA for the CDR3: TGTGCCAGCAGTCCCCCAGGTCCCCCCGGAAACACCATATATTTT. Its protein is CASSPPGPPGNTIYF.